This T cell receptor beta chain was profiled in a study of long-term antiretroviral therapy in people with HIV. Study-level findings and limits: Narrower CDR3 length ranges marked HIV repertoires relative to controls.

The assay used was immunoSEQ (version v3.0), run at survey level. Data came from immunoSEQ multiplex PCR; TCRdb stores just in-frame clones and leaves some out. This sample carries about 24,000 clones, roughly 80% of them seen once, and the ten largest clones take 5.6%. HIV-positive participants were all treated in the United States. Regarding this clone: What it recognizes is unknown.

The source is a man between 25 and 39 years old with HIV. The material was unsorted PBMCs, obtained 0.7 years before starting antiretroviral therapy.

CDR3 bases: TGTGCCAGCAGAACTACAGGGAATGGCTACACCTTC. It specifies CASRTTGNGYTF. The chain employs TRBV6-5 and TRBJ1-2; maybe TRBD1 (6 bases). The V and J ends lost 6 bases and 6 bases respectively, with 11 bases between them. Germline V gene data show CDR1 as MNHEY and CDR2 as SVGAGI. This CDR3 region has 12 residues.